This TCR beta chain was documented in a study of T cells in localized non-small cell lung cancer. Study results and caveats: Heterogeneity remains possible, as sequencing covered one tumor region only. A median approximately 60 of the top 100 tumor clones appeared in adjacent lung. Among the tissues sampled, uninvolved adjacent lung had the highest T cell clonality, above tumor. With higher T cell density in blood came longer overall survival.

Trimming removed 0 bases from V and 2 bases from J, with 11 bases in between. Germline loops: CDR1 SGHRS, CDR2 YFSETQ. This CDR3 is built from 15 residues. Sequencing was performed with immunoSEQ multiplex PCR; in TCRdb, only in-frame clones are kept and a portion is missing. The sample lists 20,000 to 25,000 clones; around nine tenths were seen once. Points on this clone: What it binds is not known.

The chain links TRBV5-1 to TRBJ2-5, with D possibly TRBD1 on 6 matching bases. Material: peripheral blood, obtained before any cancer treatment. The sequence was obtained from a male donor older than 55 with stage I squamous cell lung carcinoma. The CDR3 DNA follows: TGCGCCAGCAGCTTGGGAAGGGGGATTCAAGAGACCCAGTACTTC. This codes for CASSLGRGIQETQYF.